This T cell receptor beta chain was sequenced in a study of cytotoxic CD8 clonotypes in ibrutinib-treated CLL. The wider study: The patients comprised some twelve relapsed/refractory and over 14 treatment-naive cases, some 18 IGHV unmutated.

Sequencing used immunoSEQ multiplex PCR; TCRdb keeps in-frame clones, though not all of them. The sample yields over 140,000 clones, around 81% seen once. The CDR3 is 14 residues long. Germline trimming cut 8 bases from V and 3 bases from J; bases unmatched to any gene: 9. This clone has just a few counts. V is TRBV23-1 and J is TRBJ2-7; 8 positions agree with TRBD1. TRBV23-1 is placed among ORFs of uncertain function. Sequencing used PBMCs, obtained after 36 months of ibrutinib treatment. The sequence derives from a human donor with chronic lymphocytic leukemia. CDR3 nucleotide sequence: TGCGCCAGCGCCCAGGGGGCTCTCCTCTACGAGCAGTACTTC. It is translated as CASAQGALLYEQYF.